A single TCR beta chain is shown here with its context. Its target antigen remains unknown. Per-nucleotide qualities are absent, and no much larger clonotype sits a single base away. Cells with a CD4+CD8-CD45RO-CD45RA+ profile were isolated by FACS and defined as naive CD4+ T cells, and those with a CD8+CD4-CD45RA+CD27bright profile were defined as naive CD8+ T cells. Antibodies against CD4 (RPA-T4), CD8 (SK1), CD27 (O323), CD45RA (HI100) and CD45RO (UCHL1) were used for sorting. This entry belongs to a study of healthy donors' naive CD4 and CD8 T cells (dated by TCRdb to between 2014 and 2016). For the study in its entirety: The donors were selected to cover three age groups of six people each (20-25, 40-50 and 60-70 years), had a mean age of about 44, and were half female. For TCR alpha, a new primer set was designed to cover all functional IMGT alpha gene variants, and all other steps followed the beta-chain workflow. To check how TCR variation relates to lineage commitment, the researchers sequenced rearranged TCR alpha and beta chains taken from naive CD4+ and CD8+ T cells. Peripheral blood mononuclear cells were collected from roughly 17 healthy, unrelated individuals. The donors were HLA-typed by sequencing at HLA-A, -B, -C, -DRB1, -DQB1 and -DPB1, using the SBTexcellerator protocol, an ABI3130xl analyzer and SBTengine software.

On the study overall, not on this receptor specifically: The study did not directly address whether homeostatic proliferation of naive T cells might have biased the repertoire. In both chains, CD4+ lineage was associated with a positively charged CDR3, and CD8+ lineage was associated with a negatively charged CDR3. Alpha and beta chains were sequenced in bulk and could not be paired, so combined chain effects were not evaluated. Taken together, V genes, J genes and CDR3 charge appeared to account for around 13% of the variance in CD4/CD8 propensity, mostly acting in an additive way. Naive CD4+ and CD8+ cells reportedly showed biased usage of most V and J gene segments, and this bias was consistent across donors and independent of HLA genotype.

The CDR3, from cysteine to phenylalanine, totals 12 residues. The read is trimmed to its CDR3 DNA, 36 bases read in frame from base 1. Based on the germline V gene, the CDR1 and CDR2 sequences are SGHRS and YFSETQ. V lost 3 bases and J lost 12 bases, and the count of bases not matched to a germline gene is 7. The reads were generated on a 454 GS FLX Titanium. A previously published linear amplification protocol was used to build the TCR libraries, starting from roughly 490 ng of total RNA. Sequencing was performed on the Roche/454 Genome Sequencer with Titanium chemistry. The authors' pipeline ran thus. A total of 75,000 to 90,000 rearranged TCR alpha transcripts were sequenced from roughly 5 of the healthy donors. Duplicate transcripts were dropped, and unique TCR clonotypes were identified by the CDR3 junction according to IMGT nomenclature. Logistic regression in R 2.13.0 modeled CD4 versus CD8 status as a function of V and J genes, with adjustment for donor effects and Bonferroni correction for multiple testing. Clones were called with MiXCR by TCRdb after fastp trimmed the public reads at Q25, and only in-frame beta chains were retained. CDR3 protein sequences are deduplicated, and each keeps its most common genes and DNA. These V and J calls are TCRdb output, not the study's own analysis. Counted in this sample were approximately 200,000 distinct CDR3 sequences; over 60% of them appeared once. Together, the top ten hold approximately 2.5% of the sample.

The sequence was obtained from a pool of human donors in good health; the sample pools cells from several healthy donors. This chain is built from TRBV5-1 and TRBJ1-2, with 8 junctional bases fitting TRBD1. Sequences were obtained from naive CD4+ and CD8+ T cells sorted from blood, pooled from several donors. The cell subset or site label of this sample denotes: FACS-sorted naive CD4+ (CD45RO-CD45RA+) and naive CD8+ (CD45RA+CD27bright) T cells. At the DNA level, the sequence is TGCGCCAGCAGCTCGGACAGGGTTTCCCACACCTTC. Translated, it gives CASSSDRVSHTF.